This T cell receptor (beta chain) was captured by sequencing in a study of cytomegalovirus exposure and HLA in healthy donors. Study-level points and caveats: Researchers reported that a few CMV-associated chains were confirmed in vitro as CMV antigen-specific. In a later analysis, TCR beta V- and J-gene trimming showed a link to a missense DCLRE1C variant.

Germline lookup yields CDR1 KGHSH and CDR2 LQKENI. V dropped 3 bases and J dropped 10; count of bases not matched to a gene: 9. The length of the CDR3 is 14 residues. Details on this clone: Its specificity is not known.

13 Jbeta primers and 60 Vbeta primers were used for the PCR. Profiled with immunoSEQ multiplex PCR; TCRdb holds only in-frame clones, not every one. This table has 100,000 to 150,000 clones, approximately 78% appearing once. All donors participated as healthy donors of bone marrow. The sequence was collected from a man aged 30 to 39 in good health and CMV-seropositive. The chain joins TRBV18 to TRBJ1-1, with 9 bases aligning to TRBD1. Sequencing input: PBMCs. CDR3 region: CASSPRQGVVLAFF. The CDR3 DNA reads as TGTGCCAGCTCACCGAGACAGGGGGTTGTATTAGCTTTCTTT.